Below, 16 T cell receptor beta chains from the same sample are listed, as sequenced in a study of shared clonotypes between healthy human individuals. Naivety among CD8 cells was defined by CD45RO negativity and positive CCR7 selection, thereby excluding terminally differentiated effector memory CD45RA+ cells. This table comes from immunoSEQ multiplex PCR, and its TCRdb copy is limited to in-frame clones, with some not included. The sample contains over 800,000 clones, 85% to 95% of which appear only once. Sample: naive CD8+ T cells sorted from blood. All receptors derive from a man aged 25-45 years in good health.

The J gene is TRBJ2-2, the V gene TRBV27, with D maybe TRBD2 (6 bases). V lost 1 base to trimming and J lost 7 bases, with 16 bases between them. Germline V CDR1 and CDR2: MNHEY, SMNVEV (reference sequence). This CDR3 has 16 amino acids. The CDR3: CASSLYGGTDGGELFF. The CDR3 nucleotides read TGTGCCAGCAGTTTATATGGGGGGACGGATGGCGGGGAGCTGTTTTTT.

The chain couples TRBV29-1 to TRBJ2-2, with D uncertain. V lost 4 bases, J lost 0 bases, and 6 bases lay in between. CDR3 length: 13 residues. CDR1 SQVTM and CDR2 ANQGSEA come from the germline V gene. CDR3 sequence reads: CSVGEANTGELFF. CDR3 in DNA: TGCAGCGTTGGCGAGGCGAACACCGGGGAGCTGTTTTTT.

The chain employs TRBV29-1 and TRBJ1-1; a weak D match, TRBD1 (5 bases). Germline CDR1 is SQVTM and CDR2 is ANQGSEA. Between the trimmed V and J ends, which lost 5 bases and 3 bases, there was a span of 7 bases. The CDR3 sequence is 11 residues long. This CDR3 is CSVTRDTEAFF. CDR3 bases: TGCAGCGTTACCAGGGACACTGAAGCTTTCTTT.

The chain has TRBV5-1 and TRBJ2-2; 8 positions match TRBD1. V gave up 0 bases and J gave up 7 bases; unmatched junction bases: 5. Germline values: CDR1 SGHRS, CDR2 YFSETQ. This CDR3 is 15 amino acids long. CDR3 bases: TGCGCCAGCAGCTTGGAGACAGGGGATAACGGGGAGCTGTTTTTT. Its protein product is CASSLETGDNGELFF. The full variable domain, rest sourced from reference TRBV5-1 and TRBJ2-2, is KAGVTQTPRYLIKTRGQQVTLSCSPISGHRSVSWYQQTPGQGLQFLFEYFSETQRNKGNFPGRFSGRQFSNSRSEMNVSTLELGDSALYLCASSLETGDNGELFFGEGSRLTVL.

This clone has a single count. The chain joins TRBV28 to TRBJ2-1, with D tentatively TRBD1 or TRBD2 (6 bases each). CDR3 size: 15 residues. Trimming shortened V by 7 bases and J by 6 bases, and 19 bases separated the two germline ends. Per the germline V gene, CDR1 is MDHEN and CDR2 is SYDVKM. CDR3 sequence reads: CASTGVGGEGNEQFF. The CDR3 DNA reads TGTGCCAGCACAGGGGTGGGGGGAGAGGGCAATGAGCAGTTCTTC.

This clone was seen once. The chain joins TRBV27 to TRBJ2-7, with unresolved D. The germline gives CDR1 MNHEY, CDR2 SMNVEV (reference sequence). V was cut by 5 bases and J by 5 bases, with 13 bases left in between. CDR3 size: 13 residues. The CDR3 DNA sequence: TGTGCCAGCAGTCCCCGGTCGCTGGACGAGCAGTACTTC. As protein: CASSPRSLDEQYF.

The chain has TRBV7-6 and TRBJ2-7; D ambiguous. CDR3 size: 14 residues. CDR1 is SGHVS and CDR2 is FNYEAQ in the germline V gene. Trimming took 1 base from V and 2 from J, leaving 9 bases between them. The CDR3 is CASSLDPGPYEQYF. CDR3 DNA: TGTGCCAGCAGCTTAGATCCAGGACCCTACGAGCAGTACTTC.

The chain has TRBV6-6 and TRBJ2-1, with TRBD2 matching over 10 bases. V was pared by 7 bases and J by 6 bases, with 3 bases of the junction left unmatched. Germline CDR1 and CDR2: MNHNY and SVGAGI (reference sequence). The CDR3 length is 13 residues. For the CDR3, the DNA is TGTGCCAGCACAGCGGGAGGGTCCAATGAGCAGTTCTTC. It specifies CASTAGGSNEQFF.

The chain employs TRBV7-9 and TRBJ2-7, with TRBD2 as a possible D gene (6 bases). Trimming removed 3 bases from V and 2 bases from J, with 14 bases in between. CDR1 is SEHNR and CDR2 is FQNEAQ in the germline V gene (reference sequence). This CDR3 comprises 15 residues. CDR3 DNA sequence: TGTGCCAGCAGCTTTTACGGGAGCGAAGCCTACGAGCAGTACTTC. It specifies CASSFYGSEAYEQYF.

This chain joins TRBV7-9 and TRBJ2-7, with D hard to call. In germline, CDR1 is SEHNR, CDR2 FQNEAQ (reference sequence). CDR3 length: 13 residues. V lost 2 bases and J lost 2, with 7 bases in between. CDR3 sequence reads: CASSLPQTYEQYF. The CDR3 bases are TGTGCCAGCAGCTTACCACAGACCTACGAGCAGTACTTC. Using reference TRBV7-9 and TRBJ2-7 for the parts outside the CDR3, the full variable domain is DTGVSQNPRHKITKRGQNVTFRCDPISEHNRLYWYRQTLGQGPEFLTYFQNEAQLEKSRLLSDRFSAERPKGSFSTLEIQRTEQGDSAMYLCASSLPQTYEQYFGPGTRLTVT.

CDR3: CASGYAPGANVLTF. The CDR3 nucleotides read TGTGCCAGCGGATATGCCCCTGGGGCCAACGTCCTGACTTTC. The chain has TRBV28 and TRBJ2-6, with D unclear. The germline gives CDR1 MDHEN, CDR2 SYDVKM. CDR3 length: 14 amino acids. V shed 8 bases and J shed 2 bases, with 10 bases lying between them.

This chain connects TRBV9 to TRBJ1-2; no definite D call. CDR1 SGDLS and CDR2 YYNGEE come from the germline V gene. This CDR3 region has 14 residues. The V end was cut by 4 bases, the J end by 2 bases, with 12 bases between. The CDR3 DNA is TGTGCCAGCAGCAGCCCTAATACCAACTATGGCTACACCTTC. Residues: CASSSPNTNYGYTF.

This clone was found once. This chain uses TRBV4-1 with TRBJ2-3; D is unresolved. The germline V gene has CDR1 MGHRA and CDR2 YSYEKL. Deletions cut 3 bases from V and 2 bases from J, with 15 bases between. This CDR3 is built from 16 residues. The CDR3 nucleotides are TGCGCCAGCAGCCAGCATATGAACCTAAACACAGATACGCAGTATTTT. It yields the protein CASSQHMNLNTDTQYF.

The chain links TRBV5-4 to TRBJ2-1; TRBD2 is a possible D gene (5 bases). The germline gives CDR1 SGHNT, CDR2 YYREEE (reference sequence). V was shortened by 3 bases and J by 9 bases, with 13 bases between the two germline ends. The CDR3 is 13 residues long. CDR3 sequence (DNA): TGTGCCAGCAGCTCACGGGGAAACGGTGAGCAGTTCTTC. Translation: CASSSRGNGEQFF.

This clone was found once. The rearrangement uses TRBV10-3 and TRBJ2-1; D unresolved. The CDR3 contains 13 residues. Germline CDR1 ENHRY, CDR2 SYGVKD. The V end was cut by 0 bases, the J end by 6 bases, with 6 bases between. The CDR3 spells CAISESLGNEQFF. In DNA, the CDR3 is TGTGCCATCAGTGAGTCGCTAGGCAATGAGCAGTTCTTC.

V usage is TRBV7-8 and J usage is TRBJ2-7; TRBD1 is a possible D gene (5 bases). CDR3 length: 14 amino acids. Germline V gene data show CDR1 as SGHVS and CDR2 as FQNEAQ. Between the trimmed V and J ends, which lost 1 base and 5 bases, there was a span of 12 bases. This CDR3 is CASSLGGARDEQYF. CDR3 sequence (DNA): TGTGCCAGCAGCTTAGGTGGAGCCAGGGACGAGCAGTACTTC.